This T cell receptor (beta chain) was captured by sequencing in a study of identical twins. TCRdb used MiXCR to reprocess the 5' RACE reads, holding one entry per CDR3 protein. The repertoire holds nearly 900,000 distinct CDR3 sequences, with roughly an eighth as singletons. Study-wide results and caveats: Modeled out-of-frame TCR alpha sharing in monozygotic twins fell below observed levels.

This CDR3 has 16 residues. CDR1 is KGHSH and CDR2 is LQKENI in the germline V gene. V was shortened by 0 bases and J by 0 bases, with 10 bases between the two germline ends. A remark on this clonotype: No antigen is known for it.

Another study also made use of these data, one on yellow fever vaccine responses in identical twins.

The chain employs TRBV18 and TRBJ2-3; unclear D gene. Material: PBMCs. This TCR derives from a woman aged 18 to 35 in good health. CDR3 sequence: CASSPPGTWSTDTQYF. The CDR3 region has the DNA TGTGCCAGCTCACCACCGGGAACATGGAGCACAGATACGCAGTATTTT.